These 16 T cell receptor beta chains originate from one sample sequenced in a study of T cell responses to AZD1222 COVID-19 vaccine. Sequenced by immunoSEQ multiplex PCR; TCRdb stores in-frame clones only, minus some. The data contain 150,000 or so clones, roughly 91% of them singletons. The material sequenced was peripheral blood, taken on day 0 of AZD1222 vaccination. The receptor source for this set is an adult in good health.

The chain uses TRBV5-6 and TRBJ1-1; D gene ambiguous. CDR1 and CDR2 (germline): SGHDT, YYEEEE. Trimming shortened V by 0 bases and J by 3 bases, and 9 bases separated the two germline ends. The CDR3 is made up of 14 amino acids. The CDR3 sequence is CASSLGGPDTEAFF. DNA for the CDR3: TGTGCCAGCAGCTTGGGTGGTCCCGACACTGAAGCTTTCTTT.

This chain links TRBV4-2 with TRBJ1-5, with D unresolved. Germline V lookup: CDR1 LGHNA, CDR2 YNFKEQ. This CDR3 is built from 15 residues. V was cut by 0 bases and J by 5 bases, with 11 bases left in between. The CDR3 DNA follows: TGTGCCAGCAGCCAAGATCCGGCAGGTGATCAGCCCCAGCATTTT. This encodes CASSQDPAGDQPQHF.

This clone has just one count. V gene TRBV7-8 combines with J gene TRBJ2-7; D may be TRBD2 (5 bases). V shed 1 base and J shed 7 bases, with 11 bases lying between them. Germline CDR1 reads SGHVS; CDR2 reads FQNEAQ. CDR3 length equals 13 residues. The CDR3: CASSLVRGIEQYF. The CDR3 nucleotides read TGTGCCAGCAGCTTAGTACGGGGAATTGAGCAGTACTTC.

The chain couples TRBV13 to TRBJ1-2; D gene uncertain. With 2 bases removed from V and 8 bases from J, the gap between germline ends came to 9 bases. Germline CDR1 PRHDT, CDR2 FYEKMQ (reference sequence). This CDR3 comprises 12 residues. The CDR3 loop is CASSLLGTGYTF. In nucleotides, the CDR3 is TGTGCCAGCAGCTTACTGGGAACCGGCTACACCTTC.

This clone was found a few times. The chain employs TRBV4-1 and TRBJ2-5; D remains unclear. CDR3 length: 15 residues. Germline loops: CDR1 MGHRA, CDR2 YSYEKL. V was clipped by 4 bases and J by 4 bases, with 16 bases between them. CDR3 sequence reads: CASSPDADGRETQYF. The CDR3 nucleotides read TGCGCCAGCAGCCCGGACGCGGACGGCCGAGAGACCCAGTACTTC.

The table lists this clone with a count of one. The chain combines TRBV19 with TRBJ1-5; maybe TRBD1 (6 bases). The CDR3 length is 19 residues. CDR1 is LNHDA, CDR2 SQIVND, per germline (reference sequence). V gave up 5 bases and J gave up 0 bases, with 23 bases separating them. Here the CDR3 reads CASSQAGTPRPYSNQPQHF. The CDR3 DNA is TGTGCCAGTAGTCAAGCCGGGACACCTCGGCCCTATAGCAATCAGCCCCAGCATTTT.

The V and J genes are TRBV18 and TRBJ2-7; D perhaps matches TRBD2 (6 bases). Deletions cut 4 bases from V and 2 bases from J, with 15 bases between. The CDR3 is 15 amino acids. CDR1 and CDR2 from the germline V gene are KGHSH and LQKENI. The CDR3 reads CASSLAESSAYEQYF. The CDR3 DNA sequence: TGTGCCAGCTCACTAGCGGAGTCGTCCGCCTACGAGCAGTACTTC.

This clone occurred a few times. The CDR3 coding sequence is TGTGCCAGCAGCTTAGTACAGGGGGCTAACACTGAAGCTTTCTTT. The encoded protein is CASSLVQGANTEAFF. This sequence joins TRBV7-8 and TRBJ1-1; 9 bases line up with TRBD1. The CDR3 runs 15 residues. Per germline, CDR1 SGHVS and CDR2 FQNEAQ. Trimming at V came to 1 base and at J to 2 bases, leaving 2 bases not matched to a gene.

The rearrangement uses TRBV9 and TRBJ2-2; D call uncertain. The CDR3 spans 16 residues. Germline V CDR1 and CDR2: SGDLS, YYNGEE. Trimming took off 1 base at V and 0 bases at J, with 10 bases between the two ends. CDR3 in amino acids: CASSVWRVPNTGELFF. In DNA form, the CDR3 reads TGTGCCAGCAGCGTATGGCGAGTGCCGAACACCGGGGAGCTGTTTTTT.

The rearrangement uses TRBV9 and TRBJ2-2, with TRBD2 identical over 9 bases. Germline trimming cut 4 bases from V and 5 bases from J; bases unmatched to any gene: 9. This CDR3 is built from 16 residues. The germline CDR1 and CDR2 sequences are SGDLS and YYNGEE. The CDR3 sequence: CASSPSSGVGTGELFF. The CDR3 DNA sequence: TGTGCCAGCAGCCCTTCTAGCGGGGTAGGGACCGGGGAGCTGTTTTTT.

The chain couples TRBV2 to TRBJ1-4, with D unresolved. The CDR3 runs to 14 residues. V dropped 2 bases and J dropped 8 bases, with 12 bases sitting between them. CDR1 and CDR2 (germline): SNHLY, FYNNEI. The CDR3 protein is CASSESQRGEKLFF. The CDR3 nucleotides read TGTGCCAGCAGTGAAAGTCAGCGCGGGGAAAAACTGTTTTTT.

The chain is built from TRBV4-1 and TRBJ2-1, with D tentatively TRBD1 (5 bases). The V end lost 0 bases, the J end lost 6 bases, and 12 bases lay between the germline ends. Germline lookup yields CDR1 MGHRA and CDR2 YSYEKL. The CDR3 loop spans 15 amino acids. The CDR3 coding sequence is TGCGCCAGCAGCCAAGATGTTAGGGGTCTCAATGAGCAGTTCTTC. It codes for CASSQDVRGLNEQFF.

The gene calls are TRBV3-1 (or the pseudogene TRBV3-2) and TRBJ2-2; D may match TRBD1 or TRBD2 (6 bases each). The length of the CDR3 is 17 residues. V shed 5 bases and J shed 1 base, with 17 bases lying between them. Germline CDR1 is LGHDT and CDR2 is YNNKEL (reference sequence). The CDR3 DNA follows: TGTGCCAGCAGCTACCACGGGGGCGGGGTGAACACCGGGGAGCTGTTTTTT. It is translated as CASSYHGGGVNTGELFF.

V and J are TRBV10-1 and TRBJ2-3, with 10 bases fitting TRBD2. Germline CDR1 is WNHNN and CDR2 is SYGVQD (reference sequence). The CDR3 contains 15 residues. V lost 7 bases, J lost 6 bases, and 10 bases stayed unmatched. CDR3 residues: CASTDQRGGRDTQYF. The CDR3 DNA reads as TGCGCCAGCACGGACCAGCGGGGGGGCCGGGATACGCAGTATTTT.

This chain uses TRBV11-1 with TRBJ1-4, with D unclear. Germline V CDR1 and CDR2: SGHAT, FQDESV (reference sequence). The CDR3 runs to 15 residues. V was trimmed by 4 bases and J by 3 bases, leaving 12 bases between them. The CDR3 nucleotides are TGTGCCAGCAGCTACGCTCGAGGGTCTAATGAAAAACTGTTTTTT. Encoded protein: CASSYARGSNEKLFF.

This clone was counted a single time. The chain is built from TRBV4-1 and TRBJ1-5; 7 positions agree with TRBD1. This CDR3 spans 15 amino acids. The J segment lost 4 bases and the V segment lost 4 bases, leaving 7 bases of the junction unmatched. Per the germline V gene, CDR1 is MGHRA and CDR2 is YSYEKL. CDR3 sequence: CASSLRGGENQPQHF. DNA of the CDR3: TGCGCCAGCAGCCTCCGAGGGGGCGAAAATCAGCCCCAGCATTTT.